Below, one T cell receptor (beta chain) is given with its context. The antigen remains unidentified. This sample was taken from a study of vaccination and CD4 T cells after COVID-19. At the level of the study: Convalescent participants consisted of six males and four females, two being Hispanic. Post-vaccine sample collection happened at a median of 72 days after dose two, ranging 14 to 241. Early (day 14) and late (days 161 to 241) post-vaccine samples came from a few convalescent patients. In culture, cells were exposed to overlapping spike peptides from SARS-CoV-2, HCoV-NL63, HCoV-OC43 and HCoV-229E.

Time point defined: late sampling 161 to 241 days after vaccination in a few convalescent patients. As for treatment: 10-day PBMC culture with coronavirus spike peptide pools or control peptides (ViraFEST assay). The Oncomine TCR Beta short-read assay sequenced DNA from cultured CD4+ T cells. TCRdb itself ran the PCR reads through MiXCR, one entry per CDR3 protein. The sample holds more than 20,000 distinct CDR3 sequences; approximately 32% are singletons and the top ten take about an eighth. This CDR3 contains 15 residues. Germline values: CDR1 LNHDA, CDR2 SQIVND (reference sequence). V was cut by 5 bases and J by 4 bases, with 17 bases left in between.

The clonotype was recovered from a human donor who had recovered from COVID-19. The source was CD4+ T cells from blood, cultured in vitro, collected about 7 months after SARS-CoV-2 vaccination. V and J are TRBV19 and TRBJ2-5; tentative D call: TRBD2 (7 bases). CDR3 DNA: TGTGCCAGTAGTGAATATGGGGGAGGGGGAGAGACCCAGTACTTC. This sequence encodes CASSEYGGGGETQYF.